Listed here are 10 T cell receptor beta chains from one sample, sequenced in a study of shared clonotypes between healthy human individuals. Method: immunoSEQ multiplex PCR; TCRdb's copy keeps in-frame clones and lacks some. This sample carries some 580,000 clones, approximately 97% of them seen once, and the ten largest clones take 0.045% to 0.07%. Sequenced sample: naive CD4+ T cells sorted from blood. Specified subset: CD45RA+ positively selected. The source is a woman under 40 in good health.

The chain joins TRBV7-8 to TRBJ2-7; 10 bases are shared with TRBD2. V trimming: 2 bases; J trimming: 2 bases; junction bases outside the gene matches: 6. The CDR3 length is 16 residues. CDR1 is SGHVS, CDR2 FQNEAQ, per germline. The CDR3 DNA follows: TGTGCCAGCAGCTTACCAGCGGGAGGGGGCCCCTACGAGCAGTACTTC. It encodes CASSLPAGGGPYEQYF.

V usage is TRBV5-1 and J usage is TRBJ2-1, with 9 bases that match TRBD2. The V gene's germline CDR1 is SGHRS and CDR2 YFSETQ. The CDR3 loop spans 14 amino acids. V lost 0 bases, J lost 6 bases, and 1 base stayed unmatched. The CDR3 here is CASSLERGANEQFF. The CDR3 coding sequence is TGCGCCAGCAGCTTGGAGCGGGGGGCCAATGAGCAGTTCTTC.

CDR3: CASSRSGTGDGYTF. The CDR3 DNA follows: TGCGCCAGCAGCCGATCCGGGACAGGGGACGGCTACACCTTC. The V gene is TRBV4-1, the J gene TRBJ1-2, with 10 nucleotides matching TRBD1. V shed 4 bases and J 8 bases; nucleotides not matched to a gene: 7. This CDR3 comprises 14 residues. Germline V gene lookup returns CDR1 MGHRA and CDR2 YSYEKL.

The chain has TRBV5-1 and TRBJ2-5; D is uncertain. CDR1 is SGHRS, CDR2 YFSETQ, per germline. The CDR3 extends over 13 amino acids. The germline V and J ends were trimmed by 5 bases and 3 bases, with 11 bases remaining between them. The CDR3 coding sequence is TGCGCCAGCAGAATTCGAGGTGAAGAGACCCAGTACTTC. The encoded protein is CASRIRGEETQYF.

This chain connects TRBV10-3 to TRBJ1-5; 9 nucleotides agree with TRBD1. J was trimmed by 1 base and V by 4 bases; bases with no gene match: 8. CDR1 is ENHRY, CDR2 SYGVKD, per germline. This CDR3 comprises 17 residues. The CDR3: CAISAGAGTGSNQPQHF. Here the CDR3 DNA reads TGTGCCATCAGTGCGGGAGCCGGGACAGGGAGCAATCAGCCCCAGCATTTT.

CDR3 bases: TGTGCCATCAGTGAGCCCAGGAACACTGAAGCTTTCTTT. Protein product: CAISEPRNTEAFF. The V call is TRBV10-3, the J call TRBJ1-1; D gene unclear. V was pared by 2 bases and J by 1 base, with 5 bases between. This CDR3 comprises 13 residues. CDR1 is ENHRY and CDR2 is SYGVKD in the germline V gene.

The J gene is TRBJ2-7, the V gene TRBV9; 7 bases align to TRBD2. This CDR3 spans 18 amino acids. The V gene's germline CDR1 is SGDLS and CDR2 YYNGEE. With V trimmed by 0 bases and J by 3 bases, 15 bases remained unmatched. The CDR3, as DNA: TGTGCCAGCAGCGTAGGTTCGGGGACGGGACTAACTTTCTACGAGCAGTACTTC. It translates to CASSVGSGTGLTFYEQYF.

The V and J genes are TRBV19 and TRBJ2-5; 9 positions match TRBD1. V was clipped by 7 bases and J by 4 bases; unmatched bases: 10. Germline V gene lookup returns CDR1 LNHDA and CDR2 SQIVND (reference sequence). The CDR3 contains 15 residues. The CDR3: CASILPRTGVETQYF. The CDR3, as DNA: TGTGCCAGTATTCTACCGCGGACAGGGGTAGAGACCCAGTACTTC. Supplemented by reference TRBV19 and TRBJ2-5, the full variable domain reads DGGITQSPKYLFRKEGQNVTLSCEQNLNHDAMYWYRQDPGQGLRLIYYSQIVNDFQKGDIAEGYSVSREKKESFPLTVTSAQKNPTAFYLCASILPRTGVETQYFGPGTRLLVL.

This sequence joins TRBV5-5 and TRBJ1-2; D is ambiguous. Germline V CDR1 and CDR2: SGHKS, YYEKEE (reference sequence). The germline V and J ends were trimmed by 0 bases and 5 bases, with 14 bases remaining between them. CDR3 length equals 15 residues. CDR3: CASSLDRTLLYGYTF. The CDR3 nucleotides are TGTGCCAGCAGCTTGGATCGGACTTTGCTGTATGGCTACACCTTC. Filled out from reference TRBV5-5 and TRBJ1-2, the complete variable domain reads DAGVTQSPTHLIKTRGQQVTLRCSPISGHKSVSWYQQVLGQGPQFIFQYYEKEERGRGNFPDRFSARQFPNYSSELNVNALLLGDSALYLCASSLDRTLLYGYTFGSGTRLTVV.

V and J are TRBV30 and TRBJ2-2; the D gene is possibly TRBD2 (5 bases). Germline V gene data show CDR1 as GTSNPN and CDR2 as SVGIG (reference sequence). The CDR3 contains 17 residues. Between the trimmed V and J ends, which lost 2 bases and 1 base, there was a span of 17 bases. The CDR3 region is CAWSPSRTGKNTGELFF. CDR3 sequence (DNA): TGTGCCTGGAGTCCCTCAAGGACGGGAAAGAACACCGGGGAGCTGTTTTTT.